The 7 T cell receptor beta chains presented below share a single source sample, sequenced in a study of PD-L1 blockade in urothelial cancer. Here immunoSEQ multiplex PCR was the method, and the copy in TCRdb shows in-frame clones only, minus some. The sample gives 75,000 to 90,000 clones, around 80% of which show up once; roughly 9.5% is in the top ten. The material sequenced was PBMCs, taken around atezolizumab (anti-PD-L1) treatment. The source of these receptors is an older man with urothelial cancer.

CDR3 amino acids: CASSHIAASGTHTQYF. The CDR3 DNA reads as TGTGCCAGCAGCCATATAGCGGCTAGCGGGACCCATACGCAGTATTTT. The chain joins TRBV4-2 to TRBJ2-3, with 9 bases lining up with TRBD2. Looked up from germline, CDR1 is LGHNA and CDR2 is YNFKEQ. J lost 7 bases, V lost 3 bases, and 11 bases had no gene match. The CDR3 consists of 16 residues.

This clone appeared once. V gene TRBV7-2 combines with J gene TRBJ2-7; a weak D match, TRBD2 (6 bases). CDR3 size: 13 residues. Per germline, CDR1 SGHTA and CDR2 FQGNSA. Deletions cut 5 bases from V and 7 bases from J, with 15 bases between. This chain's CDR3 is CASSIGLSTEQYF. CDR3 in DNA: TGTGCCAGCAGCATCGGACTAAGTACTGAGCAGTACTTC.

This chain uses TRBV19 with TRBJ2-1; 8 nucleotides match TRBD1. This CDR3 has 14 amino acids. V shed 5 bases and J 4 bases; nucleotides not matched to a gene: 4. Per germline, CDR1 LNHDA and CDR2 SQIVND (reference sequence). Here the CDR3 reads CASSPRQGYNEQFF. The DNA of the CDR3 is TGTGCCAGTAGTCCGCGACAGGGGTACAATGAGCAGTTCTTC.

V usage is TRBV15 and J usage is TRBJ2-2; no firm D call. The CDR3 runs to 15 residues. Germline CDR1 is LNHNV and CDR2 is YYDKDF (reference sequence). V lost 0 bases to trimming and J lost 13 bases, with 18 bases between them. CDR3 in amino acids: CATSRDQSRNGGLFF. For the CDR3, the DNA is TGTGCCACCAGCAGAGATCAATCGCGGAACGGCGGGCTGTTTTTT. The full variable domain, in which reference TRBV15 and TRBJ2-2 provide the parts outside the CDR3, is DAMVIQNPRYQVTQFGKPVTLSCSQTLNHNVMYWYQQKSSQAPKLLFHYYDKDFNNEADTPDNFQSRRPNTSFCFLDIRSPGLGDTAMYLCATSRDQSRNGGLFFGEGSRLTVL.

The chain carries TRBV2 and TRBJ2-3, with 8 bases that match TRBD2. Looked up from germline, CDR1 is SNHLY and CDR2 is FYNNEI. The CDR3 runs 15 residues. Losses at the gene ends were 5 bases for V and 2 bases for J; bases not matched to a gene: 6. The CDR3 DNA reads TGTGCCAGCAGTCCTACTAGCGGTATCACAGATACGCAGTATTTT. This encodes CASSPTSGITDTQYF. The full variable domain, with the rest looked up from reference TRBV2 and TRBJ2-3, is EPEVTQTPSHQVTQMGQEVILRCVPISNHLYFYWYRQILGQKVEFLVSFYNNEISEKSEIFDDQFSVERPDGSNFTLKIRSTKLEDSAMYFCASSPTSGITDTQYFGPGTRLTVL.

V and J are TRBV5-1 and TRBJ2-3; 10 bases align to TRBD2. The ends lost 0 bases at V and 2 bases at J; junction bases unmatched: 6. CDR1 is SGHRS and CDR2 is YFSETQ in the germline V gene. This CDR3 region has 17 residues. CDR3 residues: CASSLGNGLADTDTQYF. CDR3 in DNA: TGCGCCAGCAGCTTGGGAAACGGACTAGCGGACACAGATACGCAGTATTTT.

This chain joins TRBV2 and TRBJ2-7, with unresolved D. Germline loops: CDR1 SNHLY, CDR2 FYNNEI. This CDR3 comprises 13 residues. Trimming pared 8 bases from V and 1 base from J, leaving 12 bases between. CDR3 region: CASDRAPSYEQYF. The CDR3 DNA reads TGTGCCAGCGATCGCGCGCCTTCCTACGAGCAGTACTTC.